The source of this T cell receptor beta chain is a study of blood T cell repertoires in COVID-19. At the level of the study: The United States, Italy and Spain supplied acute and convalescent COVID-19 samples. T cells, B-cell-depleted T cells, or PBMCs provided the cDNA or gDNA that served as material.

Original analysis: Amplification of reference gene primers provided the estimated nucleated cell counts. TCRdb keeps only in-frame clones here, not all; method: immunoSEQ multiplex PCR. The D gene and trimming were derived from the DNA, and the V and J assignments and clone size from that table. The data contain over 130,000 clones, 65% to 80% of them singletons. The CDR3 is 13 amino acids. With V trimmed by 3 bases and J by 5 bases, 1 base remained unmatched. CDR1 is GTSNPN and CDR2 is SVGIG in the germline V gene (reference sequence). This clone was seen at least ten times. The same CDR3 arises from other DNA sequences in this sample as well.

V usage is TRBV30 and J usage is TRBJ1-6; 7 bases are a match to TRBD1. The receptor was derived from a man aged 45-65 years with acute or convalescent COVID-19. Sample: peripheral blood. Here the CDR3 reads CAWRTGNNSPLHF. The CDR3 bases are TGTGCCTGGAGGACAGGGAATAATTCACCCCTCCACTTT. Based on the CDR3 plus reference TRBV30 and TRBJ1-6, the full variable domain is SQTIHQWPATLVQPVGSPLSLECTVEGTSNPNLYWYRQAAGRGLQLLFYSVGIGQISSEVPQNLSASRPQDRQFILSSKKLLLSDSGFYLCAWRTGNNSPLHFGNGTRLTVT.